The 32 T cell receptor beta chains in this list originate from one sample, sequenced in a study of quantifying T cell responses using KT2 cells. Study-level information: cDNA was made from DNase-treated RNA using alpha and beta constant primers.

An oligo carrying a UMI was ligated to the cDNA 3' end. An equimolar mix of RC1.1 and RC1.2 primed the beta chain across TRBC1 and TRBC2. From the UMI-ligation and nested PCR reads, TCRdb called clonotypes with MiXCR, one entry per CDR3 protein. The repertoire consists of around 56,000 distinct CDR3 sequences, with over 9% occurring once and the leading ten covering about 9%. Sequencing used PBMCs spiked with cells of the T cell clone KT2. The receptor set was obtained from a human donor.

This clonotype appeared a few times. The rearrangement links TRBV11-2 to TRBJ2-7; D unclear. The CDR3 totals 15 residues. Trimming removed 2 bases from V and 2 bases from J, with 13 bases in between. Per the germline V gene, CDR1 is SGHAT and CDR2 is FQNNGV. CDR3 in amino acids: CASSLPRTSTYEQYF. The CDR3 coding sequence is TGTGCCAGCAGCTTACCGCGGACGTCGACCTACGAGCAGTACTTC. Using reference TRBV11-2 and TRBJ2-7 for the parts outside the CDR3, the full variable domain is EAGVAQSPRYKIIEKRQSVAFWCNPISGHATLYWYQQILGQGPKLLIQFQNNGVVDDSQLPKDRFSAERLKGVDSTLKIQPAKLEDSAVYLCASSLPRTSTYEQYFGPGTRLTVT.

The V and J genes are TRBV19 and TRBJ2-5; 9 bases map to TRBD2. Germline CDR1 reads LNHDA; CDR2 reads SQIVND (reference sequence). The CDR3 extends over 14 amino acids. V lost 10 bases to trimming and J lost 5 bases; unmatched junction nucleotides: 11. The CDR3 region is CATSRSSGKETQYF. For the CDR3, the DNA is TGTGCCACCTCACGATCTAGCGGGAAGGAGACCCAGTACTTC.

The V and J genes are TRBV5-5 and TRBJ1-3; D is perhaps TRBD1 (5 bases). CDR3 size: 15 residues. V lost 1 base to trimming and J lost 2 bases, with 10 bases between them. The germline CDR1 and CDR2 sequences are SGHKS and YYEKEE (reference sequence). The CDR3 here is CASSLSRGAGNTIYF. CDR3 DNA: TGTGCCAGCAGCTTGAGTCGGGGCGCTGGAAACACCATATATTTT.

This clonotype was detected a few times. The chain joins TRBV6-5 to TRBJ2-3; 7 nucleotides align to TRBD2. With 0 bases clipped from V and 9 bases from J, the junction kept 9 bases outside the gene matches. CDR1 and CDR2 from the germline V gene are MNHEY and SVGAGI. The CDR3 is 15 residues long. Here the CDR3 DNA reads TGTGCCAGCAGTTACTCCTCTGTGGGGAGGGTCACGCAGTATTTT. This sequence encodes CASSYSSVGRVTQYF.

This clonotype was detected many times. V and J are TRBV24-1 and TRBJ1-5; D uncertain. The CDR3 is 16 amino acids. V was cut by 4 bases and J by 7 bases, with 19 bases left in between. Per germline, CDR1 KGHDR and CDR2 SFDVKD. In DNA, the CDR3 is TGTGCCACCAGTGAGACACGGGAAGGATGGACCCAGCCCCAGCATTTT. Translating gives CATSETREGWTQPQHF.

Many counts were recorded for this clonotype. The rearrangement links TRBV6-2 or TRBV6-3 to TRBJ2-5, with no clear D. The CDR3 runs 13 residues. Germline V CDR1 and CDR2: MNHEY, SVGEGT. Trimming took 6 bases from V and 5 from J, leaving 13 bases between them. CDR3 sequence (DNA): TGTGCCAGCAGAAAATGGAAGTTGGAGACCCAGTACTTC. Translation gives CASRKWKLETQYF.

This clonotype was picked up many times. The CDR3 sequence: CASSLGHRSYNEQFF. The CDR3 coding sequence is TGTGCCAGCAGCCTCGGACACCGCTCCTACAATGAGCAGTTCTTC. The gene calls are TRBV3-1 and TRBJ2-1; D may be TRBD1 (5 bases). Germline V gene lookup returns CDR1 LGHDT and CDR2 YNNKEL (reference sequence). The CDR3 contains 15 residues. The germline V and J ends were trimmed by 4 bases and 0 bases, with 10 bases remaining between them.

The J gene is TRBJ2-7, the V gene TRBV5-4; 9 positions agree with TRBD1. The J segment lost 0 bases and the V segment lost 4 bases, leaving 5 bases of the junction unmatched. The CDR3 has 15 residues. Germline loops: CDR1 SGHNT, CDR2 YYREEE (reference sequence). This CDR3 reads CASSKDRGASYEQYF. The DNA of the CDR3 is TGTGCCAGCAGCAAGGACAGGGGAGCCTCCTACGAGCAGTACTTC.

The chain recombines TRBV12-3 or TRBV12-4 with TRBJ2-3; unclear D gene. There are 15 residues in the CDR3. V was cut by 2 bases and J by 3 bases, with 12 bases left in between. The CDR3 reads CASSLRRFPTDTQYF. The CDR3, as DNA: TGTGCCAGCAGTTTACGTCGTTTTCCAACAGATACGCAGTATTTT.

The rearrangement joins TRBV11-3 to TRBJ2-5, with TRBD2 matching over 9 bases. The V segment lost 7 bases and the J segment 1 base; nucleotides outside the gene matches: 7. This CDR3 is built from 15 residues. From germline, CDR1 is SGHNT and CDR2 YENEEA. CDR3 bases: TGTGCCAGCACCCTAAGCGGGAGGCCCCAAGAGACCCAGTACTTC. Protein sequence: CASTLSGRPQETQYF.

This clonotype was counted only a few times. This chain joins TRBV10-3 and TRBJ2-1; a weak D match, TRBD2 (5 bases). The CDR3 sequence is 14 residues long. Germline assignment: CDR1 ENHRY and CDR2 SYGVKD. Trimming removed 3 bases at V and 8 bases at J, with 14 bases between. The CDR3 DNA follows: TGTGCCATCAGTGATAACTACCAGAGGGATGAGCAGTTCTTC. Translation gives CAISDNYQRDEQFF.

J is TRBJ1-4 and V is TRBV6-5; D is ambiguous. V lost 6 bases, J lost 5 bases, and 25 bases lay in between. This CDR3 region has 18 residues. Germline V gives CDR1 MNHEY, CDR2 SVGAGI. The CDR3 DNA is TGTGCCAGCAGCCCCCGCAAACGGACCCTTGACTTCAATGAAAAACTGTTTTTT. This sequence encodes CASSPRKRTLDFNEKLFF.

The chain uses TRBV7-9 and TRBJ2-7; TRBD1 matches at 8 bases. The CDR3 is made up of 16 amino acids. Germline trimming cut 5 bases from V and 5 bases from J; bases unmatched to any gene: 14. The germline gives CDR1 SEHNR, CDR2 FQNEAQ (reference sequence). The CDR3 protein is CASSRSRGRLDDEQYF. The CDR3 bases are TGTGCCAGCAGCCGGTCCAGGGGGCGCCTAGACGACGAGCAGTACTTC.

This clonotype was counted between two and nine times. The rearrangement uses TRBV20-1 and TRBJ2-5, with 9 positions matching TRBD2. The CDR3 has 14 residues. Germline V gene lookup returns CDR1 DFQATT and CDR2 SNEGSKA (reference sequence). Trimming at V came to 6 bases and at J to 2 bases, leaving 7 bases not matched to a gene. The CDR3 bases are TGCAGTGCCCACGGACTAGCGCAGCAAGAGACCCAGTACTTC. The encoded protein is CSAHGLAQQETQYF.

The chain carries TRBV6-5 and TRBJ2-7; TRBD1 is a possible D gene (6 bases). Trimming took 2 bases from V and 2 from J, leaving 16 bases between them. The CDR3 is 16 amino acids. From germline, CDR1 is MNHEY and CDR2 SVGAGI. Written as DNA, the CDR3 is TGTGCCAGCAGTTACCCGAGAAGTGACAGGACCTACGAGCAGTACTTC. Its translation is CASSYPRSDRTYEQYF.

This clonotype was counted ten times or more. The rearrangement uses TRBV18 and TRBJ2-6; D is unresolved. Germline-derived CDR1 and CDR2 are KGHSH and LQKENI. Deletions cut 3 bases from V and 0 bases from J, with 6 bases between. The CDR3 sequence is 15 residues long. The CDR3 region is CASSPELSGANVLTF. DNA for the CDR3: TGTGCCAGCTCACCGGAGCTCTCTGGGGCCAACGTCCTGACTTTC. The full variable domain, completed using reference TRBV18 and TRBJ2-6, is NAGVMQNPRHLVRRRGQEARLRCSPMKGHSHVYWYRQLPEEGLKFMVYLQKENIIDESGMPKERFSAEFPKEGPSILRIQQVVRGDSAAYFCASSPELSGANVLTFGAGSRLTVL.

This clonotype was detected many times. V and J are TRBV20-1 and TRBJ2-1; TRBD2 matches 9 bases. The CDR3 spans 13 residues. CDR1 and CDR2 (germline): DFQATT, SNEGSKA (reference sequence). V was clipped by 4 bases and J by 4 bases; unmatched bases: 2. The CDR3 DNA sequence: TGCAGTGCTAATGCGGGGGGGTACAATGAGCAGTTCTTC. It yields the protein CSANAGGYNEQFF.

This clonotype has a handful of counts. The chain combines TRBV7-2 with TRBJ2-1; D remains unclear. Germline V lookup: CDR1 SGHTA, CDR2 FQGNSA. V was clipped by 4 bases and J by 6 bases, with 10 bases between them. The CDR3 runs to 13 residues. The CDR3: CASSSVQGNEQFF. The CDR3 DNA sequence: TGTGCCAGCAGCTCAGTTCAAGGCAATGAGCAGTTCTTC. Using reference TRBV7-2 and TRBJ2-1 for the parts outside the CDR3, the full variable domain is GAGVSQSPSNKVTEKGKDVELRCDPISGHTALYWYRQSLGQGLEFLIYFQGNSAPDKSGLPSDRFSAERTGGSVSTLTIQRTQQEDSAVYLCASSSVQGNEQFFGPGTRLTVL.

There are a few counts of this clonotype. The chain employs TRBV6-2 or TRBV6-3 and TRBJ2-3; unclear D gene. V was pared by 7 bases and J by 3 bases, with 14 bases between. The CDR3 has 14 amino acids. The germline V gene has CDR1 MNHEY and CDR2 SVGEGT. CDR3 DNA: TGTGCCAGCACCGGGTTGAAGGTGACAGATACGCAGTATTTT. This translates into CASTGLKVTDTQYF.

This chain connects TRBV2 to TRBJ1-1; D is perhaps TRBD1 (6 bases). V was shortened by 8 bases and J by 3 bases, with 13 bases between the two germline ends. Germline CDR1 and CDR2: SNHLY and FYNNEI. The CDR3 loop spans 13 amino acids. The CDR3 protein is CASPPRGYTEAFF. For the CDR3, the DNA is TGTGCCAGCCCGCCCAGGGGTTACACTGAAGCTTTCTTT.

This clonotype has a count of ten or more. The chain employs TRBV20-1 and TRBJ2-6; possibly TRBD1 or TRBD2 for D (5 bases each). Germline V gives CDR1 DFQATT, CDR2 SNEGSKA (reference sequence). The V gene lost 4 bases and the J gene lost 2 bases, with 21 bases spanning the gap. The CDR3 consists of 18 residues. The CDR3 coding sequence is TGCAGTGCTAAAGCCCCTGGGTCCGGGGCGCCTGGGGCCAACGTCCTGACTTTC. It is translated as CSAKAPGSGAPGANVLTF.

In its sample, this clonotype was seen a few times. The CDR3 DNA reads as TGTGCCAGCAGTTGGGGCGAGCTGTCACCCCTCCACTTT. This codes for CASSWGELSPLHF. V and J are TRBV27 and TRBJ1-6; a possible D gene is TRBD1 (5 bases). Germline V CDR1 and CDR2: MNHEY, SMNVEV (reference sequence). The CDR3 sequence is 13 residues long. With 4 bases removed from V and 10 bases from J, the gap between germline ends came to 11 bases.

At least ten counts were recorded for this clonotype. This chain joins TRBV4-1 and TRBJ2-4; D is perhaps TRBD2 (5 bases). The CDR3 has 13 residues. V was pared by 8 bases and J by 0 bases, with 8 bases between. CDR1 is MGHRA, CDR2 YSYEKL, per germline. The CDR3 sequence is CASRGLAKNIQYF. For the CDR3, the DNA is TGCGCCAGCCGGGGTTTAGCCAAAAACATTCAGTACTTC.

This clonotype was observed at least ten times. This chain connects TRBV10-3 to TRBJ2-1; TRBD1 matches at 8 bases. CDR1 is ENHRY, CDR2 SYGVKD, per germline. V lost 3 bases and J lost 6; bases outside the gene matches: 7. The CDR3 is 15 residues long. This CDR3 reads CAISDRGQGFNEQFF. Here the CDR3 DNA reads TGTGCCATCAGTGACAGAGGACAGGGTTTCAATGAGCAGTTCTTC.

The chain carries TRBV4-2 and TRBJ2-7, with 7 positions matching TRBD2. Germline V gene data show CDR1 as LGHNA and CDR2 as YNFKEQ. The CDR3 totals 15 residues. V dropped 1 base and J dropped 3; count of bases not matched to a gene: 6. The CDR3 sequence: CASSQVAGDNYEQYF. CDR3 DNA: TGTGCCAGCAGCCAAGTTGCGGGGGATAACTACGAGCAGTACTTC.

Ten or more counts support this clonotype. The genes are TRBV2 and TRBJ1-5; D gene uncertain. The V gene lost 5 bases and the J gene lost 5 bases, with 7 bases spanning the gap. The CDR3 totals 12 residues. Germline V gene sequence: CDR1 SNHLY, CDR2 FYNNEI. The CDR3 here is CASSQTDQPQHF. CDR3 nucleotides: TGTGCCAGCAGTCAGACCGATCAGCCCCAGCATTTT.

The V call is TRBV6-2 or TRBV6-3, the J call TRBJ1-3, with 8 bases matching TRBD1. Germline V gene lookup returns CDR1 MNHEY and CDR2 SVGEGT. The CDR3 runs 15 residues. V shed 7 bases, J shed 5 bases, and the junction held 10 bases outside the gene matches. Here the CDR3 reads CASTRRDRQRNTIYF. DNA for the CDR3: TGTGCCAGCACCCGCCGGGACAGGCAGCGAAACACCATATATTTT.

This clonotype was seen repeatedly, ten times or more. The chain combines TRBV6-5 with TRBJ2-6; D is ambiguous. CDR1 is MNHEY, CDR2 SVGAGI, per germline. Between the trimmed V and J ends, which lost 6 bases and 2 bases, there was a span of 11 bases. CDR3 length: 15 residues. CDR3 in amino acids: CASSPHQTGANVLTF. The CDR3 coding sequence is TGTGCCAGCAGCCCCCACCAGACTGGGGCCAACGTCCTGACTTTC.

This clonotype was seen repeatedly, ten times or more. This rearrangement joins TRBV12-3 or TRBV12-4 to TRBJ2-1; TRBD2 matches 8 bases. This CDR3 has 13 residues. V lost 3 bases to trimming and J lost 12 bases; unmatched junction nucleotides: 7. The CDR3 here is CASSFEPAGVQFF. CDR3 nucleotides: TGTGCCAGCAGTTTCGAACCAGCGGGGGTGCAGTTCTTC.

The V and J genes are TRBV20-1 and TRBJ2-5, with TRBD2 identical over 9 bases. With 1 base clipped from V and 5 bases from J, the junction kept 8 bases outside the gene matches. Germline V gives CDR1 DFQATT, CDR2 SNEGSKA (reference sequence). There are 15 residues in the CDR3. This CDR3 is CSARGLAVGLETQYF. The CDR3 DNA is TGCAGTGCTAGAGGACTAGCGGTAGGGCTGGAGACCCAGTACTTC.

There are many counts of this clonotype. The CDR3 sequence is CAISEPGVTDTQYF. In DNA form, the CDR3 reads TGTGCCATCAGTGAGCCGGGAGTCACAGATACGCAGTATTTT. The chain uses TRBV10-3 and TRBJ2-3, with D maybe TRBD2 (6 bases). V lost 2 bases to trimming and J lost 2 bases, with 8 bases between them. This CDR3 has 14 amino acids. CDR1 ENHRY and CDR2 SYGVKD come from the germline V gene.

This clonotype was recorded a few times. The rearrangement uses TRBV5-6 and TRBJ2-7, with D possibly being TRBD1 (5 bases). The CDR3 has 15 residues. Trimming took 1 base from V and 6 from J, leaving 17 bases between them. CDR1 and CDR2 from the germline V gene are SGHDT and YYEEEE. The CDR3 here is CASSLLGASAREQYF. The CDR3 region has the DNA TGTGCCAGCAGCTTGTTAGGGGCTTCAGCACGCGAGCAGTACTTC.